The 23 T cell receptor beta chains in this list originate from one sample, sequenced in a study of T cell responses to AZD1222 COVID-19 vaccine. Profiled with immunoSEQ multiplex PCR; TCRdb holds only in-frame clones, not every one. Among some 120,000 clones listed, roughly 90% were seen once. This sample comprised peripheral blood, obtained on day 0 of MenACWY control vaccination. These receptors were taken from an adult in good health.

DNA of the CDR3: TGTGCCAGCAGTGAGCTTTCTGGAAACACCATATATTTT. Protein product: CASSELSGNTIYF. The V and J genes are TRBV6-1 and TRBJ1-3; D is unresolved. CDR1 MNHNS and CDR2 SASEGT come from the germline V gene. This CDR3 comprises 13 residues. Trimming shortened V by 3 bases and J by 1 base, and 4 bases separated the two germline ends.

The chain carries TRBV11-3 and TRBJ1-4; unclear D gene. Per the germline V gene, CDR1 is SGHNT and CDR2 is YENEEA. The ends were cut back, 2 bases at V and 7 bases at J, with 11 bases in the middle. This CDR3 has 14 amino acids. The CDR3 DNA follows: TGTGCCAGCAGCTTACGGGGTGTCGGTGAAAAACTGTTTTTT. Translated, it gives CASSLRGVGEKLFF.

V gene TRBV19 combines with J gene TRBJ2-2, with 10 bases aligning to TRBD2. Looked up from germline, CDR1 is LNHDA and CDR2 is SQIVND (reference sequence). The trim removed 7 bases at V and 4 bases at J, leaving 3 bases unmatched. This CDR3 comprises 14 residues. CDR3 bases: TGTGCCAGTACCGGGACTAGCGTCACCGGGGAGCTGTTTTTT. Encoded protein: CASTGTSVTGELFF.

The V gene is TRBV9, the J gene TRBJ2-3; D unresolved. This CDR3 spans 15 amino acids. From germline, CDR1 is SGDLS and CDR2 YYNGEE. The V end lost 5 bases, the J end lost 2 bases, and 15 bases lay between the germline ends. The CDR3 loop reads CASSGPSGPTDTQYF. The CDR3 DNA is TGTGCCAGCAGTGGACCATCGGGCCCCACAGATACGCAGTATTTT.

This chain uses TRBV19 with TRBJ2-1, with D tentatively TRBD1 (6 bases). The germline V and J ends were trimmed by 9 bases and 0 bases, with 24 bases remaining between them. The germline CDR1 and CDR2 sequences are LNHDA and SQIVND (reference sequence). This CDR3 spans 18 amino acids. The CDR3 DNA is TGTGCCAGCACGACAGGAAGAGGACAATCTTACTCCTACAATGAGCAGTTCTTC. It codes for CASTTGRGQSYSYNEQFF.

The V and J genes are TRBV5-4 and TRBJ1-6; 8 nucleotides match TRBD1. The CDR3 is made up of 14 amino acids. Germline values: CDR1 SGHNT, CDR2 YYREEE (reference sequence). With V trimmed by 4 bases and J by 8 bases, 5 bases remained unmatched. This chain's CDR3 is CASSPPGGHSPLHF. DNA of the CDR3: TGTGCCAGCAGCCCTCCAGGGGGCCATTCACCCCTCCACTTT.

The chain links TRBV10-3 to TRBJ2-1; 9 nucleotides line up with TRBD2. Unmatched junction bases numbered 15, after V lost 0 bases and J lost 9 bases. This CDR3 is built from 18 residues. The germline gives CDR1 ENHRY, CDR2 SYGVKD. The CDR3 here is CAISESGSGSGSVSEQFF. Written as DNA, the CDR3 is TGTGCCATCAGTGAGTCCGGTTCGGGTAGCGGGAGTGTTAGTGAGCAGTTCTTC.

This rearrangement joins TRBV5-1 to TRBJ1-5; 10 bases map to TRBD1. The V gene end was trimmed by 0 bases and the J gene end by 6 bases; junction bases not matched to a gene: 6. This CDR3 region has 16 residues. Germline V gene sequence: CDR1 SGHRS, CDR2 YFSETQ. The CDR3 is CASSLGDRGLSQPQHF. CDR3 nucleotide sequence: TGCGCCAGCAGCTTGGGCGACAGGGGGCTAAGTCAGCCCCAGCATTTT.

The J gene is TRBJ1-3, the V gene TRBV2, with 7 bases that match TRBD1. J was trimmed by 0 bases and V by 2 bases; bases with no gene match: 4. This CDR3 has 16 amino acids. CDR1 is SNHLY, CDR2 FYNNEI, per germline. CDR3 nucleotide sequence: TGTGCCAGCAGTGAACAGGGGGAATCCTCTGGAAACACCATATATTTT. Its translation: CASSEQGESSGNTIYF.

The chain uses TRBV5-4 and TRBJ1-1; 7 bases fit TRBD1. V shed 3 bases, J shed 0 bases, and the junction held 8 bases outside the gene matches. The germline V gene has CDR1 SGHNT and CDR2 YYREEE (reference sequence). This CDR3 is 16 amino acids long. This CDR3 reads CASSSATGTLNTEAFF. CDR3 nucleotides: TGTGCCAGCAGCTCGGCGACAGGGACCCTGAACACTGAAGCTTTCTTT.

This sequence joins TRBV7-2 and TRBJ1-2, with 8 positions matching TRBD1. From germline, CDR1 is SGHTA and CDR2 FQGNSA. The CDR3 runs to 15 residues. V trimming: 0 bases; J trimming: 6 bases; junction bases outside the gene matches: 6. The CDR3 reads CASSLAPGTGDGYTF. For the CDR3, the DNA is TGTGCCAGCAGCTTAGCCCCCGGGACAGGAGATGGCTACACCTTC.

In regard to this clone: The sample carries other DNA sequences with the same CDR3. J is TRBJ1-2 and V is TRBV5-4; 7 nucleotides agree with TRBD1. CDR1 and CDR2 (germline): SGHNT, YYREEE (reference sequence). The trim removed 0 bases at V and 4 bases at J, leaving 3 bases unmatched. The CDR3 extends over 14 amino acids. CDR3 amino acids: CASSLGQGSYGYTF. In nucleotides, the CDR3 is TGTGCCAGCAGCTTGGGACAGGGAAGCTATGGCTACACCTTC.

The table lists this clone with a few counts. The chain recombines TRBV11-3 with TRBJ2-3; TRBD2 matches 13 bases. CDR1 and CDR2 (germline): SGHNT, YENEEA. CDR3 size: 17 residues. The V segment lost 4 bases and the J segment 3 bases; nucleotides outside the gene matches: 7. CDR3 sequence (DNA): TGTGCCAGCAGCTCCTGGACTAGCGGGAGCTCGACAGATACGCAGTATTTT. Its translation is CASSSWTSGSSTDTQYF.

The chain combines TRBV7-2 with TRBJ1-2, with D possibly being TRBD1 (5 bases). The CDR3 sequence is 14 residues long. Trimming pared 4 bases from V and 2 bases from J, leaving 11 bases between. The germline gives CDR1 SGHTA, CDR2 FQGNSA. The DNA for the CDR3 is TGTGCCAGCAGCTCTACAGGAGACAACTATGGCTACACCTTC. This gives the protein CASSSTGDNYGYTF.

The chain is built from TRBV6-5 and TRBJ2-5; D remains unclear. Germline V gene lookup returns CDR1 MNHEY and CDR2 SVGAGI. The CDR3 length is 15 residues. Trimming removed 0 bases from V and 4 bases from J, with 12 bases in between. DNA for the CDR3: TGTGCCAGCAGTTACTCGATGATTAGGGCAGAGACCCAGTACTTC. Residues: CASSYSMIRAETQYF.

The gene calls are TRBV29-1 and TRBJ2-1, with 11 bases identical to TRBD2. J gave up 7 bases and V 6 bases, and 2 bases lay outside the gene matches. Germline CDR1 and CDR2: SQVTM and ANQGSEA. This CDR3 is 12 amino acids long. CDR3 sequence reads: CSVGTSGNEQFF. CDR3 in DNA: TGCAGCGTGGGGACTAGCGGTAATGAGCAGTTCTTC.

The chain uses TRBV7-8 and TRBJ2-5; 15 bases map to TRBD2. Germline lookup yields CDR1 SGHVS and CDR2 FQNEAQ. This CDR3 is built from 20 residues. Trimming took 1 base from V and 1 from J; bases not matched to a gene: 10. For the CDR3, the DNA is TGTGCCAGCAGCTTAGAATATTACGGACTAGCGGGAGGGCCCCAAGAGACCCAGTACTTC. Amino acid sequence: CASSLEYYGLAGGPQETQYF.

V usage is TRBV6-5 and J usage is TRBJ1-1; the match to TRBD1 covers 9 bases. The CDR3 runs 11 residues. Germline V lookup: CDR1 MNHEY, CDR2 SVGAGI. V lost 7 bases, J lost 11 bases, and 5 bases stayed unmatched. The CDR3 loop is CASNQGQGAFF. The CDR3 DNA reads TGTGCCAGCAATCAGGGACAGGGCGCTTTCTTT.

The rearrangement uses TRBV5-6 and TRBJ2-7, with 7 bases matching TRBD2. V lost 3 bases to trimming and J lost 5 bases; unmatched junction nucleotides: 14. The CDR3 is made up of 16 amino acids. The germline V gene has CDR1 SGHDT and CDR2 YYEEEE. For the CDR3, the DNA is TGTGCCAGCAGCTCCCACGAAAAGCGGGATATGCACGAGCAGTACTTC. The encoded protein is CASSSHEKRDMHEQYF.

The chain links TRBV7-8 to TRBJ2-7, with 11 bases identical to TRBD2. V was clipped by 2 bases and J by 7 bases; unmatched bases: 22. Germline V CDR1 and CDR2: SGHVS, FQNEAQ. The CDR3 length is 20 residues. This chain's CDR3 is CASSLIPFTGLAGPKGEQYF. CDR3 sequence (DNA): TGTGCCAGCAGCTTAATTCCCTTCACCGGACTAGCGGGTCCCAAAGGGGAGCAGTACTTC.

J is TRBJ2-1 and V is TRBV7-2; tentatively, D is TRBD2 (5 bases). In germline, CDR1 is SGHTA, CDR2 FQGNSA. This CDR3 has 13 residues. The V end was cut by 4 bases, the J end by 7 bases, with 11 bases between. In DNA, the CDR3 is TGTGCCAGCAGCTGGACGGAGCGGAATGAGCAGTTCTTC. Translation gives CASSWTERNEQFF. The whole variable domain, remainder taken from reference TRBV7-2 and TRBJ2-1, is GAGVSQSPSNKVTEKGKDVELRCDPISGHTALYWYRQSLGQGLEFLIYFQGNSAPDKSGLPSDRFSAERTGGSVSTLTIQRTQQEDSAVYLCASSWTERNEQFFGPGTRLTVL.

Notes on this clone: The junction differs from germline at one of its ends, possibly a read error. In DNA, the CDR3 is TGTGCCAGCAGCTTAGGGTTGGAAGACACCCAGTACTTC. This gives the protein CASSLGLEDTQYF. This chain uses TRBV7-3 with TRBJ2-5, with D uncertain. The CDR3 has 13 amino acids. Germline loops: CDR1 SGHTA, CDR2 FQGTGA.

The chain joins TRBV18 to TRBJ1-5, with a possible D match to TRBD1 (5 bases). The CDR3 has 16 amino acids. Trimming took 3 bases from V and 4 from J, leaving 16 bases between them. Germline CDR1 reads KGHSH; CDR2 reads LQKENI. In DNA, the CDR3 is TGTGCCAGCTCACCTAGCGCAGGGAGGGTAAATCAGCCCCAGCATTTT. Protein: CASSPSAGRVNQPQHF.